This entry describes one T cell receptor beta chain. Its cognate antigen is unknown. These data come from a study of shared clonotypes between healthy human individuals. Study at large: The composition of the donors was a couple of women and three men aged 18 to 49.

CD4+ cell separation produced CD45RA+ naive and CD45RA-negative memory subsets. Study-wide results and limits: Clonotypes shared by all four donors outscored non-shared clonotypes in generation probability.

The CDR3 is made up of 12 amino acids. The V end was cut by 5 bases, the J end by 8 bases, with 10 bases between. CDR1 is MNHNS and CDR2 is SASEGT in the germline V gene. Method: immunoSEQ multiplex PCR; TCRdb's copy keeps in-frame clones and lacks some. The sample holds some 1 million clones; about 74% are singletons and the top ten take about 1.5%. This receptor was obtained from a man aged 18 to 35 in good health. J is TRBJ2-1 and V is TRBV6-1, with D perhaps matching TRBD1 (6 bases). The sample consisted of memory CD4+ T cells sorted from blood. Sample subset: CD45RA-negative fraction. The CDR3 spells CASSLQGDEQFF. DNA for the CDR3: TGTGCCAGCAGTTTACAGGGCGATGAGCAGTTCTTC.